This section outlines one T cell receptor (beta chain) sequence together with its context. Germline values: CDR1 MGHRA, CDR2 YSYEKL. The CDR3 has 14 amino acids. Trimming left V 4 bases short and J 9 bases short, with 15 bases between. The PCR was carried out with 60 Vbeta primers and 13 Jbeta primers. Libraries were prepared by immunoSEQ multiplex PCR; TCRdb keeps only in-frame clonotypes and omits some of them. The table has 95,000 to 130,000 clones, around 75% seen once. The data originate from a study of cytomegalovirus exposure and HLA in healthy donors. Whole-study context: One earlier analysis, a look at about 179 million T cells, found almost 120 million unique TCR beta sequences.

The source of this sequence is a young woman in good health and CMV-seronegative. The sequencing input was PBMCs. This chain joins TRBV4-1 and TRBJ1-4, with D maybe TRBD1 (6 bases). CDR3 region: CASSLNRDLKKLFF. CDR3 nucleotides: TGCGCCAGCAGCCTTAACAGGGATTTGAAAAAACTGTTTTTT.